The next 14 T cell receptor beta chains were all read from a single sample in a study of cytomegalovirus exposure and HLA in healthy donors. In the PCR, 60 Vbeta and 13 Jbeta primers were used. Clones were sequenced by immunoSEQ multiplex PCR, and TCRdb holds only the in-frame ones, with some missing. The sample consists of 75,000 to 85,000 clones, about 78% of them appearing once. The specimen was PBMCs. These receptors were obtained from a male donor in good health and CMV-seronegative.

The CDR3, as DNA: TGTGCCAGCAGTGAAATCGGGGGGGGCAGTCCTAGCGGGTACCAAGAGACCCAGTACTTC. It specifies CASSEIGGGSPSGYQETQYF. The V call is TRBV6-1, the J call TRBJ2-5, with TRBD2 matching over 8 bases. Germline V gene lookup returns CDR1 MNHNS and CDR2 SASEGT. The CDR3 is 20 residues long. V shed 2 bases, J shed 0 bases, and the junction held 17 bases outside the gene matches.

This sequence joins TRBV2 and TRBJ1-5, with D possibly TRBD1 on 6 matching bases. The CDR3 has 17 residues. Germline lookup yields CDR1 SNHLY and CDR2 FYNNEI. The germline V and J ends were trimmed by 5 bases and 7 bases, with 24 bases remaining between them. CDR3 residues: CASSLGRGASSGQPQHF. CDR3 DNA sequence: TGTGCCAGCAGTCTGGGCCGGGGGGCTTCGAGTGGCCAGCCCCAGCATTTT.

The chain uses TRBV7-9 and TRBJ1-5; no clear D gene. V lost 3 bases and J 4 bases, leaving 7 bases between the germline ends. The CDR3 is 13 residues long. The germline V gene encodes CDR1 SEHNR and CDR2 FQNEAQ (reference sequence). CDR3 sequence (DNA): TGTGCCAGCAGCTTTGAGGAAAATCAGCCCCAGCATTTT. Encoded protein: CASSFEENQPQHF.

Details on this clone: The junction does not match germline at one end; this may be a read error. This sequence joins TRBV15 and TRBJ1-5, with 9 bases that match TRBD1. The CDR3 covers 15 residues. Germline CDR1 LNHNV, CDR2 YYDKDF (reference sequence). CDR3 DNA sequence: TGTGCCACCAGCAGAGCGGGACAGGGCAATCAGCCCCAGAATTTT. It yields the protein CATSRAGQGNQPQNF.

This clone showed up just a few times. The chain combines TRBV5-1 with TRBJ2-3, with 10 bases that match TRBD2. Germline CDR1 SGHRS, CDR2 YFSETQ. The CDR3 is 15 amino acids. The V gene end was trimmed by 4 bases and the J gene end by 6 bases; junction bases not matched to a gene: 8. CDR3 DNA: TGCGCCAGCAGCGGGACTAGCGTCAGAGGGGATACGCAGTATTTT. Protein product: CASSGTSVRGDTQYF.

V usage is TRBV9 and J usage is TRBJ1-4; D not resolved. V shed 3 bases and J shed 3 bases, with 9 bases lying between them. Germline V gene sequence: CDR1 SGDLS, CDR2 YYNGEE. The CDR3 length is 14 residues. This chain's CDR3 is CASSEGASNEKLFF. The CDR3, as DNA: TGTGCCAGCAGCGAGGGAGCCTCTAATGAAAAACTGTTTTTT.

The V gene is TRBV15, the J gene TRBJ2-5, with 12 bases lining up with TRBD2. The trim removed 3 bases at V and 5 bases at J, leaving 4 bases unmatched. Germline assignment: CDR1 LNHNV and CDR2 YYDKDF (reference sequence). The CDR3 contains 15 residues. The CDR3: CATSSPSGGAETQYF. In DNA, the CDR3 is TGTGCCACCAGCAGTCCTAGCGGGGGGGCGGAGACCCAGTACTTC.

The rearrangement links TRBV2 to TRBJ2-1; 11 nucleotides align to TRBD2. Germline V lookup: CDR1 SNHLY, CDR2 FYNNEI. Unmatched junction bases numbered 5, after V lost 4 bases and J lost 6 bases. CDR3 size: 15 residues. The CDR3 bases are TGTGCCAGCAGTGTTCTAGCGGGAGGACCCAATGAGCAGTTCTTC. It codes for CASSVLAGGPNEQFF.

The chain has TRBV28 and TRBJ2-7, with TRBD2 as a possible D gene (6 bases). The germline V and J ends were trimmed by 2 bases and 6 bases, with 14 bases remaining between them. The CDR3 is 14 amino acids. Germline-derived CDR1 and CDR2 are MDHEN and SYDVKM. CDR3 in DNA: TGTGCCAGCAGTTTAACGGGGACCGGGGGCGAGCAGTACTTC. This translates into CASSLTGTGGEQYF.

The chain is built from TRBV4-2 and TRBJ2-7, with 10 bases matching TRBD2. From germline, CDR1 is LGHNA and CDR2 YNFKEQ. V lost 1 base and J lost 0; bases outside the gene matches: 9. The CDR3 runs 18 residues. CDR3 sequence reads: CASSQASSGGPGSYEQYF. CDR3 sequence (DNA): TGTGCCAGCAGCCAAGCGAGTAGCGGGGGGCCCGGCTCCTACGAGCAGTACTTC.

The gene calls are TRBV18 and TRBJ2-1; D not resolved. The CDR3 length is 13 residues. Germline CDR1 is KGHSH and CDR2 is LQKENI. The V end was cut by 3 bases, the J end by 9 bases, with 12 bases between. CDR3 nucleotides: TGTGCCAGCTCACCCCTCGAGTCTCGTGAGCAGTTCTTC. Encoded protein: CASSPLESREQFF.

The genes are TRBV6-1 and TRBJ1-2, with 9 nucleotides matching TRBD1. The CDR3 covers 14 residues. The germline V gene encodes CDR1 MNHNS and CDR2 SASEGT. J was trimmed by 3 bases and V by 6 bases; bases with no gene match: 5. The CDR3 spells CASRPGQGDYGYTF. CDR3 DNA sequence: TGTGCCAGCAGACCGGGACAGGGTGACTATGGCTACACCTTC.

The V call is TRBV30, the J call TRBJ2-3; 12 bases align to TRBD2. The CDR3 covers 17 residues. The V gene's germline CDR1 is GTSNPN and CDR2 SVGIG (reference sequence). The V and J ends lost 2 bases and 5 bases, in that order; junction bases with no gene match: 11. In DNA form, the CDR3 reads TGTGCCTGGAGTAGGGGAACTAGCGGGAGGACAGGAGATACGCAGTATTTT. The encoded protein is CAWSRGTSGRTGDTQYF.

This clone has just a few counts. V gene TRBV10-3 combines with J gene TRBJ1-4; a weak D match, TRBD1 (5 bases). V lost 8 bases and J lost 7, with 11 bases in between. CDR3 length: 12 residues. Germline loops: CDR1 ENHRY, CDR2 SYGVKD. The CDR3 coding sequence is TGTGCCATCTCTAGTCAGGGTGAAAAACTGTTTTTT. Translation: CAISSQGEKLFF.